The source of this T cell receptor beta chain is a study of CD8+CD57+ T cells in acquired aplastic anemia. On the study more broadly: DNA per sorted CD4+ or CD8+ sample ranged 0.2 to 27.4 ug, averaging roughly 3.2 ug.

Genomic DNA was employed as the template in profiling TCR beta VDJ and CDR3. TCRdb independently ran MiXCR on the reads; one entry per CDR3 protein. The profile covers about 190,000 distinct CDR3 sequences, with around 66% appearing a single time and roughly 46% taken by the ten largest. The sequence was collected from a human donor with severe aplastic anemia or a healthy control (not recorded which). Sample: sorted CD4+, CD8+, or CD8+CD57+ T cells (not recorded which) from PBMCs.

The CDR3 here is CASSDSGGYSYEQYF. CDR3 bases: TGTGCCAGTAGCGATAGCGGGGGGTATTCCTACGAGCAGTACTTC. The V gene is TRBV19, the J gene TRBJ2-7; 10 bases line up with TRBD2. Germline loops: CDR1 LNHDA, CDR2 SQIVND (reference sequence). V gave up 6 bases and J gave up 1 base; unmatched junction bases: 6. This CDR3 is 15 amino acids long.